This T cell receptor beta chain was found in a study of chemoradiotherapy in HPV16-positive cancers. Study-wide results and limits: The functional HPV-specific definition rests on just two HPV16-positive patients.

Over chemoradiotherapy, repertoires were sampled more than once. On this clone itself: Its cognate antigen is unknown.

The repertoire was sequenced with immunoSEQ multiplex PCR; TCRdb's copy has only in-frame clones and lacks some. The sample holds 20,000 to 25,000 clones, roughly 95% seen once. Trimming removed 3 bases at V and 3 bases at J, with 10 bases between. Per the germline V gene, CDR1 is SGHKS and CDR2 is YYEKEE (reference sequence). The CDR3 sequence is 14 residues long. Sample collection was performed from a patient who underwent chemoradiotherapy. The chain employs TRBV5-5 and TRBJ1-3, with D perhaps matching TRBD1 (5 bases). The sequence derives from a human donor with HPV-associated anogenital cancer. CDR3 sequence reads: CASSSGGFGNTIYF. For the CDR3, the DNA is TGTGCCAGCAGCTCGGGGGGTTTTGGAAACACCATATATTTT.